The following is a T cell receptor beta chain sequence with its context. The antigen remains unidentified. Once obtained from cultured CD4+ T cells, the DNA was sequenced using the Oncomine TCR Beta short-read assay. TCRdb reprocessed the PCR reads via MiXCR and lists one record per CDR3 protein. The data show about 26,000 distinct CDR3 sequences, roughly 40% seen once. The record originates from a study of vaccination and CD4 T cells after COVID-19. Study-level information: Samples were collected from a few convalescent patients on day 14 and on days 161 to 241 after vaccination.

The ends lost 6 bases at V and 2 bases at J; junction bases unmatched: 8. The CDR3 length is 14 residues. The germline gives CDR1 DFQATT, CDR2 SNEGSKA (reference sequence). The time point was: late sampling 161 to 241 days after vaccination in a few convalescent patients. Treatment noted: approximately 9-day PBMC culture with coronavirus spike peptide pools or control peptides (ViraFEST assay). This TCR was sampled from a human donor who had recovered from COVID-19. The sample was CD4+ T cells from blood, cultured in vitro, taken about 7 months after SARS-CoV-2 vaccination. The chain recombines TRBV20-1 with TRBJ2-7; 9 bases map to TRBD1. CDR3 in DNA: TGCAGTGCCGGCCACCGGGACAGGGCCTACGAGCAGTACTTC. Translation: CSAGHRDRAYEQYF.